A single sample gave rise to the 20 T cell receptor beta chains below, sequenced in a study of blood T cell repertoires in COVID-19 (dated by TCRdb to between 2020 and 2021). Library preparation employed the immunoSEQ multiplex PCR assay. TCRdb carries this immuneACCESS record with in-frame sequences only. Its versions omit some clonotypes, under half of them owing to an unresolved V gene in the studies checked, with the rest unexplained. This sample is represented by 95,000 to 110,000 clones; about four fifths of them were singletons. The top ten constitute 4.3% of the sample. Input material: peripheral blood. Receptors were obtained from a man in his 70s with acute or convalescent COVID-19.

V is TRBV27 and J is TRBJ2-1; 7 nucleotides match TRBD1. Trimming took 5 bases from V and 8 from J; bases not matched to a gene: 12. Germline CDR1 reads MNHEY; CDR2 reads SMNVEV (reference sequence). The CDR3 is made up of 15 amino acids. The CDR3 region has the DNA TGTGCCAGCAGTCGGGACAGTCGGCCCGGGGATGAGCAGTTCTTC. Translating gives CASSRDSRPGDEQFF.

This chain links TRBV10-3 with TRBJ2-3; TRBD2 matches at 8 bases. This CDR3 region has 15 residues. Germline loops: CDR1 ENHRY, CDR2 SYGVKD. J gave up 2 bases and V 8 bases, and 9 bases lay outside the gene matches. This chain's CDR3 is CAIQNTGGLTDTQYF. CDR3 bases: TGTGCCATCCAGAACACGGGGGGGCTCACAGATACGCAGTATTTT.

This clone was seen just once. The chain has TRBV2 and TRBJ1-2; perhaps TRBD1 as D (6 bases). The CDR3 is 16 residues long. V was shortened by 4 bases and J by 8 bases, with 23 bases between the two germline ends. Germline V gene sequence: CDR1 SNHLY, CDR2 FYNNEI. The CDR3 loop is CASSGTPGLTGGGYTF. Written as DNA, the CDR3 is TGTGCCAGCAGTGGCACCCCTGGTTTGACAGGAGGCGGCTACACCTTC.

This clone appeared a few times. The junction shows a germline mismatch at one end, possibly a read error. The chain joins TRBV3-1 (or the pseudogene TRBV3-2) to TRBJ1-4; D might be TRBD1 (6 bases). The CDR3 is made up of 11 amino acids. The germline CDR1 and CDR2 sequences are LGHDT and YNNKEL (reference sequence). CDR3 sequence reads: CASRRDTSLYF. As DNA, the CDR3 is TGTGCCAGCAGACGGGACACGTCGTTATATTTT.

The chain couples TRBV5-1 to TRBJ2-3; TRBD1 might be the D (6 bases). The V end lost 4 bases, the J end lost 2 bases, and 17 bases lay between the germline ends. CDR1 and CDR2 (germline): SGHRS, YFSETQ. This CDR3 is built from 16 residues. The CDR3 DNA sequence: TGCGCCAGCAGCCTGGAATCCGGGACAATCACAGATACGCAGTATTTT. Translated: CASSLESGTITDTQYF.

CDR3 coding DNA: TGCGCCAGCAGCTTCCAGGGATCCGGGGCCAACGTCCTGACTTTC. Protein sequence: CASSFQGSGANVLTF. The rearrangement joins TRBV5-1 to TRBJ2-6, with D possibly matching TRBD1 (5 bases). The CDR3 is 15 residues long. Germline lookup yields CDR1 SGHRS and CDR2 YFSETQ. V was trimmed by 2 bases and J by 4 bases, leaving 10 bases between them.

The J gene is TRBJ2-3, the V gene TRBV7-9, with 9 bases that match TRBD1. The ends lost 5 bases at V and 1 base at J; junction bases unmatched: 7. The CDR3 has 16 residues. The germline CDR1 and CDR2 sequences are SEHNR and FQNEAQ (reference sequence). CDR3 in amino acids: CASSIPRTGGTDTQYF. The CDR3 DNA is TGTGCCAGCAGCATACCTAGGACAGGGGGCACAGATACGCAGTATTTT.

The DNA for the CDR3 is TGTGCCAGCAAAATGTCCGGGACAGATAACTATGGCTACACCTTC. It is translated as CASKMSGTDNYGYTF. The chain employs TRBV6-5 and TRBJ1-2; 7 nucleotides match TRBD1. The CDR3 totals 15 residues. V lost 7 bases, J lost 1 base, and 9 bases stayed unmatched. Looked up from germline, CDR1 is MNHEY and CDR2 is SVGAGI.

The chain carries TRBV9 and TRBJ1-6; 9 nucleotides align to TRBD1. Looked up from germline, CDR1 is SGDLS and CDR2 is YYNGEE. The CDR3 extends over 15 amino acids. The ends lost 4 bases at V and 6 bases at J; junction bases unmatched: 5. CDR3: CASSPSGQGNSPLHF. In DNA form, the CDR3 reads TGTGCCAGCAGCCCATCGGGACAGGGTAATTCACCCCTCCACTTT.

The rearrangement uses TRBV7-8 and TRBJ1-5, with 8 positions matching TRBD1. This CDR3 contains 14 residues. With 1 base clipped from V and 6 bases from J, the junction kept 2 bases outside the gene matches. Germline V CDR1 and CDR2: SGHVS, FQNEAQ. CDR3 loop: CASSLVDRAQPQHF. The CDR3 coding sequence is TGTGCCAGCAGCTTAGTGGACAGGGCTCAGCCCCAGCATTTT.

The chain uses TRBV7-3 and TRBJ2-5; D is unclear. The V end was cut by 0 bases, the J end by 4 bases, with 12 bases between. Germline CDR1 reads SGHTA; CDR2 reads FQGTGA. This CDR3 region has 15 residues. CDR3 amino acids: CASSLTVVAGETQYF. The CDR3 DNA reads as TGTGCCAGCAGCTTAACGGTCGTAGCTGGAGAGACCCAGTACTTC.

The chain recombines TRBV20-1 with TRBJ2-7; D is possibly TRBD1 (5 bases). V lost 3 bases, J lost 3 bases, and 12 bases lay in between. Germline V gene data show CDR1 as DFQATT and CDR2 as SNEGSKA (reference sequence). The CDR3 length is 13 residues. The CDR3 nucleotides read TGCAGTGCTAGTGTTCTTCAGGGCTACGAGCAGTACTTC. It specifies CSASVLQGYEQYF.

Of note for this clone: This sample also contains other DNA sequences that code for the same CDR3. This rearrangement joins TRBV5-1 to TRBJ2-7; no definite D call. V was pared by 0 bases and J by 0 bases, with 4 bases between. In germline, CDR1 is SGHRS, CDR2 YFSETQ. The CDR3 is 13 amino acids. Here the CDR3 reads CASSLAGSYEQYF. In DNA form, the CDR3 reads TGCGCCAGCAGCTTGGCCGGCTCCTACGAGCAGTACTTC.

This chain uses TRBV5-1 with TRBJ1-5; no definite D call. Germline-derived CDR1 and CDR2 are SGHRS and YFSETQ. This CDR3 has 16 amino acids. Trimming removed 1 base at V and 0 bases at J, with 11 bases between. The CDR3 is CASSLTGPGSNQPQHF. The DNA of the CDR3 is TGCGCCAGCAGCTTGACCGGTCCCGGTAGCAATCAGCCCCAGCATTTT. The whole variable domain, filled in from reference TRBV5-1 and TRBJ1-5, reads KAGVTQTPRYLIKTRGQQVTLSCSPISGHRSVSWYQQTPGQGLQFLFEYFSETQRNKGNFPGRFSGRQFSNSRSEMNVSTLELGDSALYLCASSLTGPGSNQPQHFGDGTRLSIL.

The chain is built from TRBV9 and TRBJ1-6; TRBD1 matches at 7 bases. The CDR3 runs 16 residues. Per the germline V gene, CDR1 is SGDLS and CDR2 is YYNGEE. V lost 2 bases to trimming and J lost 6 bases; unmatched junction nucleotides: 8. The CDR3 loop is CASSVSDGTVNSPLHF. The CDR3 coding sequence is TGTGCCAGCAGCGTCTCCGATGGGACAGTTAATTCACCCCTCCACTTT.

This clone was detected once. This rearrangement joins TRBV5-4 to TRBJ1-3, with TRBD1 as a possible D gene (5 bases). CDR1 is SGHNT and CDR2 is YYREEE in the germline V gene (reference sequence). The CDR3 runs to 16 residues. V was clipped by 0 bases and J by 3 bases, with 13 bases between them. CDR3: CASSLAFSGNGNTIYF. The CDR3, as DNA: TGTGCCAGCAGCTTGGCCTTTTCAGGGAATGGAAACACCATATATTTT.

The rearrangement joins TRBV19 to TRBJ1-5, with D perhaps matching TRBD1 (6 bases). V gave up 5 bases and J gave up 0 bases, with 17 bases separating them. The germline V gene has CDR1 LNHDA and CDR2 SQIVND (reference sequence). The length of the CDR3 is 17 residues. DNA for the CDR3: TGTGCCAGTAGTCCTGACAGGTGGGGTTATAGCAATCAGCCCCAGCATTTT. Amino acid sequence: CASSPDRWGYSNQPQHF.

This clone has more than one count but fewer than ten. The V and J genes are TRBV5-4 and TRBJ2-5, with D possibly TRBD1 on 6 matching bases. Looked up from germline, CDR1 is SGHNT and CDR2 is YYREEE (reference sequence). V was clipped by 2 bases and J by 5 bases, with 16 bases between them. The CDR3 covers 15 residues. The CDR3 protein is CASSLPRGRTETQYF. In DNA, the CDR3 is TGTGCCAGCAGCTTACCCAGGGGTAGGACGGAGACCCAGTACTTC.

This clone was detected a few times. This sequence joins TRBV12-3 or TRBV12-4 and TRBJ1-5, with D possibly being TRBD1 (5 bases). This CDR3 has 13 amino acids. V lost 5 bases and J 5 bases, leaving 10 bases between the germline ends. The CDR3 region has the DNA TGTGCCAGCAGTCTCCTACAGGATCAGCCCCAGCATTTT. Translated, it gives CASSLLQDQPQHF.

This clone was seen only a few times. CDR3 bases: TGTGCCAGCTCAATTCAACCGGGCTCTGGAAACACCATATATTTT. Translation gives CASSIQPGSGNTIYF. The chain combines TRBV18 with TRBJ1-3; no clear D gene. CDR3 size: 15 residues. Looked up from germline, CDR1 is KGHSH and CDR2 is LQKENI. Trimming removed 5 bases at V and 0 bases at J, with 11 bases between.